These 10 T cell receptor beta chains share one sample of origin, sequenced in a study of T-cell reconstitution after alpha-beta-depleted transplantation in children. The authors prepared the TCRbeta library with unique molecular identifiers. TCRdb re-called the PCR reads through MiXCR, storing one row per CDR3 protein. The sample lists about 540,000 distinct CDR3 sequences; 15% to 20% were seen once. Source: PBMCs from the stem cell graft donor, taken from the stem cell graft. The receptors come from a human donor who donated a stem cell graft to a child with acute lymphoblastic leukemia.

This clonotype was seen a handful of times. The chain couples TRBV5-1 to TRBJ2-1, with TRBD2 identical over 8 bases. V trimming: 2 bases; J trimming: 7 bases; junction bases outside the gene matches: 14. Per the germline V gene, CDR1 is SGHRS and CDR2 is YFSETQ. The length of the CDR3 is 17 residues. The CDR3 coding sequence is TGCGCCAGCAGCTTTTGGCCAGCGGGAGAAGAGTGGAATGAGCAGTTCTTC. Protein product: CASSFWPAGEEWNEQFF. Based on the CDR3 plus reference TRBV5-1 and TRBJ2-1, the full variable domain is KAGVTQTPRYLIKTRGQQVTLSCSPISGHRSVSWYQQTPGQGLQFLFEYFSETQRNKGNFPGRFSGRQFSNSRSEMNVSTLELGDSALYLCASSFWPAGEEWNEQFFGPGTRLTVL.

This clonotype was seen more than once but under ten times. The rearrangement links TRBV5-1 to TRBJ2-3; the D gene is possibly TRBD2 (5 bases). The CDR3 sequence is 12 residues long. With 4 bases removed from V and 4 bases from J, the gap between germline ends came to 7 bases. Germline V gene sequence: CDR1 SGHRS, CDR2 YFSETQ. CDR3 DNA sequence: TGCGCCAGCAGCACGGAGGCAGATACGCAGTATTTT. Its translation is CASSTEADTQYF.

The sample holds a few counts of this clonotype. V is TRBV7-9 and J is TRBJ2-7; D is possibly TRBD1 (6 bases). Between the trimmed V and J ends, which lost 6 bases and 3 bases, there was a span of 15 bases. CDR1 and CDR2 from the germline V gene are SEHNR and FQNEAQ (reference sequence). CDR3 length: 14 amino acids. CDR3 region: CASSSGTTYYEQYF. CDR3 sequence (DNA): TGTGCCAGCAGTTCCGGGACAACCTACTACGAGCAGTACTTC. Based on the CDR3 plus reference TRBV7-9 and TRBJ2-7, the full variable domain is DTGVSQNPRHKITKRGQNVTFRCDPISEHNRLYWYRQTLGQGPEFLTYFQNEAQLEKSRLLSDRFSAERPKGSFSTLEIQRTEQGDSAMYLCASSSGTTYYEQYFGPGTRLTVT.

In DNA, the CDR3 is TGTGCCAGCTGGGGACAGACGAACACCGGGGAGCTGTTTTTT. This gives the protein CASWGQTNTGELFF. The V call is TRBV19, the J call TRBJ2-2; 7 bases match TRBD1. With 9 bases clipped from V and 0 bases from J, the junction kept 4 bases outside the gene matches. Germline-derived CDR1 and CDR2 are LNHDA and SQIVND (reference sequence). This CDR3 has 14 amino acids.

This clonotype was counted only a few times. This chain links TRBV6-1 with TRBJ1-1; TRBD1 is a possible D gene (6 bases). The V gene lost 2 bases and the J gene lost 1 base, with 11 bases spanning the gap. The CDR3 is 15 residues long. Looked up from germline, CDR1 is MNHNS and CDR2 is SASEGT. The CDR3 here is CASSEMGAWNTEAFF. CDR3 coding DNA: TGTGCCAGCAGTGAAATGGGGGCGTGGAACACTGAAGCTTTCTTT.

This clonotype was observed a handful of times. V is TRBV4-1 and J is TRBJ2-7; 7 nucleotides agree with TRBD1. The CDR3 has 14 residues. The J segment lost 2 bases and the V segment lost 6 bases, leaving 7 bases of the junction unmatched. Germline CDR1 reads MGHRA; CDR2 reads YSYEKL. CDR3 in amino acids: CASSDKRGPYEQYF. For the CDR3, the DNA is TGCGCCAGCAGTGACAAAAGGGGGCCCTACGAGCAGTACTTC.

The chain employs TRBV24-1 and TRBJ2-1; D is perhaps TRBD1 or TRBD2 (5 bases each). V dropped 12 bases and J dropped 15 bases, with 23 bases sitting between them. CDR3 length: 12 amino acids. Germline values: CDR1 KGHDR, CDR2 SFDVKD. The CDR3 here is CAGRDEWEGRFF. The CDR3 coding sequence is TGTGCCGGACGGGACGAGTGGGAAGGTCGGTTCTTC.

V gene TRBV5-1 combines with J gene TRBJ2-6; D ambiguous. Trimming left V 0 bases short and J 0 bases short, with 7 bases between. The CDR3 contains 16 residues. CDR1 is SGHRS and CDR2 is YFSETQ in the germline V gene. The CDR3 DNA reads as TGCGCCAGCAGCTTGGGTTTCCGCTCTGGGGCCAACGTCCTGACTTTC. Protein sequence: CASSLGFRSGANVLTF.

This clonotype was counted only a few times. Since a much larger clone is just one base distant, this may be a read error. The chain carries TRBV29-1 and TRBJ2-7; no reliable D call. Germline CDR1 reads SQVTM; CDR2 reads ANQGSEA. Trimming cost V 4 bases and J 0 bases, with 4 bases left between them. This CDR3 region has 11 residues. CDR3 protein: CSVGVSYEQYF. CDR3 DNA sequence: TGCAGCGTTGGGGTCTCCTACGAGCAGTACTTC.

The rearrangement uses TRBV21-1 and TRBJ2-7; the D call TRBD1 from the table was never checked on the DNA. TRBV21-1 is a pseudogene. The CDR3 is 14 residues long. CDR3 DNA sequence: TGTGCCAGCAGCCCCACGGGCGTCCCCTACGAGCAGTACTTC. This gives the protein CASSPTGVPYEQYF.